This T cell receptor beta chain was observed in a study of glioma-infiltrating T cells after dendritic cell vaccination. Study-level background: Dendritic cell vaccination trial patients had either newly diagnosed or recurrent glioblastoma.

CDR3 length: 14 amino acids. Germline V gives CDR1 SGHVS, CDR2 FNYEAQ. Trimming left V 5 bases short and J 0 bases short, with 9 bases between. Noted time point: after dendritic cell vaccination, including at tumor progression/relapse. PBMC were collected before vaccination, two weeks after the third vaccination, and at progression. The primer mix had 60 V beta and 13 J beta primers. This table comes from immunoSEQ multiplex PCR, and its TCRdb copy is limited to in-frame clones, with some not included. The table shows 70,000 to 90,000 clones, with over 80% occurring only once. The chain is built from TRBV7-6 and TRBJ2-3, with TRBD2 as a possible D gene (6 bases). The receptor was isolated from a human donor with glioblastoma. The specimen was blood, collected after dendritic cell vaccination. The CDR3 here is CASSGRSSTDTQYF. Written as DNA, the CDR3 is TGTGCCAGCAGCGGGAGGTCTAGCACAGATACGCAGTATTTT.